This TCR beta chain was obtained from a study of CD8 T cells in ankylosing spondylitis. TCRdb processed the 5' RACE reads anew with MiXCR; each CDR3 protein has one entry. The data show over 150,000 distinct CDR3 sequences, more than 10% seen once. This clonotype was obtained from a male donor with ankylosing spondylitis or in good health (not recorded which). Sample: blood, either unsorted or a sorted T cell fraction (not recorded which).

The DNA of the CDR3 is TGCGCCAGCAGCTTGGGGCAGGGGGCAGACAATGAGCAGTTCTTC. Translated, it gives CASSLGQGADNEQFF. The chain couples TRBV5-1 to TRBJ2-1; 8 nucleotides align to TRBD1. V shed 0 bases and J 5 bases; nucleotides not matched to a gene: 4. CDR3 length: 15 residues. CDR1 and CDR2 from the germline V gene are SGHRS and YFSETQ.